The clone carrying this T cell receptor beta chain has at least ten counts. Its target is unknown. These data are taken from a study of CD8 T cells in ankylosing spondylitis. Study-wide points: Several highly homologous variants made up a TCR beta motif, and this motif appeared characteristic of ankylosing spondylitis blood.

Germline values: CDR1 SGHRS, CDR2 YFSETQ. The V and J ends lost 3 bases and 5 bases, in that order; junction bases with no gene match: 11. This CDR3 comprises 17 residues. TCRdb redid the calling of the 5' RACE reads with MiXCR, one entry per CDR3 protein. The sample shows 200,000 to 300,000 distinct CDR3 sequences, 10% of them seen only once. This TCR was recovered from a male donor with ankylosing spondylitis or in good health (not recorded which). The V and J genes are TRBV5-1 and TRBJ2-1; 10 nucleotides agree with TRBD2. Sequences were obtained from blood, either unsorted or a sorted T cell fraction (not recorded which). CDR3 sequence (DNA): TGCGCCAGCAGCTCGTTAATAACTAGCGGGGTGAACAATGAGCAGTTCTTC. Its protein is CASSSLITSGVNNEQFF.